The rows below give T cell receptor beta chains drawn from one sample of a study of blood T cell repertoires in COVID-19. Produced via immunoSEQ multiplex PCR; TCRdb's table is partial and in-frame only. The sample lists fewer than 500,000 clones, more than 75% seen once, with 1% to 1.5% in the top ten. The specimen sequenced was PBMCs or T cells enriched from blood (not recorded which). These receptors all come from a man aged 30 to 39 who had recovered from COVID-19. Both conserved end residues are part of each CDR3. The order of the fields is clone size, D gene, V gene, J gene, CDR3 DNA, CDR3 protein. D genes are given only for firm matches. The size of a clone is reported for some rows only, either as once, few or many, or as a class for expanded clones.

>few|.|TRBV9|TRBJ2-7
TGTGCCAGCAGCAAAGGCGGGACGCACTCCTACGAGCAGTACTTC
CASSKGGTHSYEQYF
>.|.|TRBV30|TRBJ1-4
TGTGCCTGGGGAGTCAGGGGTTTAAGTGAAAAACTGTTTTTT
CAWGVRGLSEKLFF
>.|TRBD1|TRBV7-7|TRBJ1-2
TGTGCTAGCAGCTTAGCTAAACCGGGACAGGGAACCAACTATGGCTACACCTTC
CASSLAKPGQGTNYGYTF
>.|.|TRBV10-3|TRBJ2-1
TGTGCCATCAAGAGACAGGAGAGCGCTGAGCAGTTCTTC
CAIKRQESAEQFF
>.|TRBD2|TRBV10-3|TRBJ2-5
TGTGCCATCAGCGGTATAGCGGGGGCAGGGGAGACCCAGTACTTC
CAISGIAGAGETQYF
>.|TRBD2|TRBV5-4|TRBJ2-1
TGTGCCAGCAGCTTGGATACTAGCGGGGGGGCTCGAAGCTCCTACAATGAGCAGTTCTTC
CASSLDTSGGARSSYNEQFF
>once|.|TRBV18|TRBJ1-1
TGTGCCAGCCGCTTTCTTGAGCCGAACACTGAAGCTTTCTTT
CASRFLEPNTEAFF
>.|.|TRBV5-1|TRBJ2-5
TGCGCCAGCAGCCTCAGGCAGGGCGGGAATATAGGCCAAGAGACCCAGTACTTC
CASSLRQGGNIGQETQYF
>.|TRBD1|TRBV6-5|TRBJ1-6
TGTGCCACGCGGGACAGGGAGAATTCACCCCTCCACTTT
CATRDRENSPLHF
>.|TRBD1|TRBV15|TRBJ1-1
TGTGCCACCAGCAGACGCGGGACAGGGAGGGTTCGCACTGAAGCTTTCTTT
CATSRRGTGRVRTEAFF
>.|.|TRBV3-1/TRBV3-2|TRBJ2-5
TGTGCCAGCAGCCAAGGGCGGGGCATGCGGGAGACCCAGTACTTC
CASSQGRGMRETQYF
>.|.|TRBV11-2|TRBJ1-5
TGTGCCAGCAGCTTAGACCCGTTCATGGGCCCCCAGCATTTT
CASSLDPFMGPQHF
>.|.|TRBV6-5|TRBJ2-7
TGTGCCAGCAGTATGATCGTTACTAGCTCCTACGAGCAGTACTTC
CASSMIVTSSYEQYF
>.|.|TRBV6-5|TRBJ1-2
TGTGCCAGCAGCCTGGGAGCTAACTATGGCTACACCTTC
CASSLGANYGYTF
>.|.|TRBV6-1|TRBJ1-6
TGTGCCAGCAGTGAGGTTGAGAATTCACCCCTCCACTTT
CASSEVENSPLHF
>.|.|TRBV20-1|TRBJ1-2
TGCAGTGCTAGTGACGGGGATCGCTACACCTTC
CSASDGDRYTF
>.|.|TRBV6-5|TRBJ1-6
TGTGCCAGCAGTTACTCGATTTCGGAGAATTCACCCCTCCACTTT
CASSYSISENSPLHF
>.|.|TRBV19|TRBJ2-1
TGTGCCAGTAGTCCCGGACAGAATTACAATGAGCAGTTCTTC
CASSPGQNYNEQFF
>.|.|TRBV11-2|TRBJ2-5
TGTGCCAGCAGCTTGTTAGGGCGGAGGGGCGGAGAGACCCAGTACTTC
CASSLLGRRGGETQYF
>.|.|TRBV11-2|TRBJ1-6
TGTGCCAGCAGCTTAGTGGGCGGGGAGAATTCACCCCTCCACTTT
CASSLVGGENSPLHF
>.|TRBD1|TRBV5-1|TRBJ1-2
TGCGCCAGCAGCTCGGGTCCCGGACAGGGCGAGTATGGCTACACCTTC
CASSSGPGQGEYGYTF
>.|TRBD1|TRBV5-1|TRBJ1-1
TGCGCCAGCAGCTTGACAGGGGTGGGAACTGAAGCTTTCTTT
CASSLTGVGTEAFF
>.|.|TRBV7-2|TRBJ1-1
TGTGCCAGCAGCCGTAACAGGGTTCGCACTGAAGCTTTCTTT
CASSRNRVRTEAFF
>.|.|TRBV18|TRBJ1-6
TGTGCCAGCTCTTTGGGACGGAGGGATTCACCCCTCCACTTT
CASSLGRRDSPLHF
>.|.|TRBV29-1|TRBJ1-2
TGCAGCGTTGGGACAGAAGCTGGCTACACCTTC
CSVGTEAGYTF
>.|.|TRBV12-3/TRBV12-4|TRBJ2-7
TGTGCCAGCAGTTTGGCTTCCTACGAGCAGTACTTC
CASSLASYEQYF
>.|.|TRBV9|TRBJ2-3
TGTGCCAGCATGAAGGGGGTAAGCACAGATACGCAGTATTTT
CASMKGVSTDTQYF
>.|TRBD1|TRBV14|TRBJ1-6
TGTGCCAGCAGCGCACGACAGGGGGGGCGGAATTCACCCCTCCACTTT
CASSARQGGRNSPLHF
>.|.|TRBV29-1|TRBJ1-2
TGCAGCGTTGACAACCCCCCCGGCCGTCGGGACTATGGCTACACCTTC
CSVDNPPGRRDYGYTF
>.|.|TRBV27|TRBJ1-6
TGTGCCAGCAGTTTAAGTTTAGGGGGTCCCCTCCACTTT
CASSLSLGGPLHF
>.|.|TRBV3-1/TRBV3-2|TRBJ2-3
TGTGCCAGCAGTAGATCCTGGGATACGCAGTATTTT
CASSRSWDTQYF
>.|.|TRBV6-5|TRBJ1-5
TGTGCCAGCAGTTACTCGGGCAGGGGTGGGCAGCCCCAGCATTTT
CASSYSGRGGQPQHF
>.|TRBD1|TRBV30|TRBJ1-2
TGTGCCTGGAGTGGGTGGACAGGGAGCGACAACTATGGCTACACCTTC
CAWSGWTGSDNYGYTF
>.|.|TRBV7-2|TRBJ1-3
TGTGCCAGCAGCTTAGAAGTCGGGATCTCTGGAAACACCATATATTTT
CASSLEVGISGNTIYF
>.|TRBD1|TRBV19|TRBJ1-4
TGTGCCAGTAGTATGGGGACAGAAAAAAAACTGTTTTTT
CASSMGTEKKLFF
>.|TRBD1|TRBV9|TRBJ1-1
TGTGCCAGCAGCGCCGGACAGGTCCCGAACACTGAAGCTTTCTTT
CASSAGQVPNTEAFF
>.|TRBD1|TRBV4-2|TRBJ1-2
TGTGCCAGCAGCCAAGATTTCGGGGGACAGGGGAACGGCTACACCTTC
CASSQDFGGQGNGYTF
>.|TRBD1|TRBV4-3|TRBJ1-5
TGCGCCAGCAGCCAAGATAGGGGGCTAGAACAGCCCCAGCATTTT
CASSQDRGLEQPQHF
>.|.|TRBV5-1|TRBJ1-2
TGCGCCAGCAGCTTTGGCCGGGGGAAGGATGGCTACACCTTC
CASSFGRGKDGYTF
>.|TRBD2|TRBV5-4|TRBJ2-5
TGTGCCAGCAAACCTAGCGGGGGTCCAGAGACCCAGTACTTC
CASKPSGGPETQYF
>.|.|TRBV9|TRBJ2-3
TGTGCCAGCAGCGTAGAACGAAGGGACACCACAGATACGCAGTATTTT
CASSVERRDTTDTQYF
>.|.|TRBV7-8|TRBJ1-5
TGTGCCAGCAGCTTCATCCAGGGGAGTGGCAATCAGCCCCAGCATTTT
CASSFIQGSGNQPQHF
>once|.|TRBV30|TRBJ1-5
TGTGCCTGGAGTGTCGGGACATATAGCAATCAGCCCCAGCATTTT
CAWSVGTYSNQPQHF
>.|.|TRBV5-4|TRBJ2-3
TGTGCCAGCGGAGGCCCAGATACGCAGTATTTT
CASGGPDTQYF
>.|TRBD1|TRBV10-3|TRBJ1-6
TGTGCCACCTCAGACAGGGGCCCCGATAATTCACCCCTCCACTTT
CATSDRGPDNSPLHF
>.|.|TRBV19|TRBJ1-3
TGTGCCAGTAGTACCCTGGGGAGATCTGGAAACACCATATATTTT
CASSTLGRSGNTIYF
>.|.|TRBV12-5|TRBJ1-1
TGTGCTAGTGGTCCGAGGGCGGTTGAAGCTTTCTTT
CASGPRAVEAFF
>.|TRBD1|TRBV6-1|TRBJ2-1
TGTGCCAGCAGTGAGGGACAGGGGAACTACAATGAGCAGTTCTTC
CASSEGQGNYNEQFF
>.|TRBD1|TRBV2|TRBJ1-5
TGTGCCAGCAGTCCTGACAGGGGGCCATATCAGCCCCAGCATTTT
CASSPDRGPYQPQHF
>.|.|TRBV10-3|TRBJ1-1
TGTGCCATCAGTGACGGGGGTAGCACTGAAGCTTTCTTT
CAISDGGSTEAFF
>.|.|TRBV15|TRBJ1-1
TGTGCCACCACCGGGGAGGGTGGCACTGAAGCTTTCTTT
CATTGEGGTEAFF
>.|.|TRBV7-2|TRBJ1-6
TGTGCCAGCAGCGCACCAGGGTTCTCACCCCTCCACTTT
CASSAPGFSPLHF